One sample yielded the 30 T cell receptor beta chains listed below, sequenced in a study of graft-versus-host responses after intestinal transplantation. Their cognate antigens are unknown. Libraries were prepared by immunoSEQ multiplex PCR; TCRdb keeps only in-frame clonotypes and omits some of them. The sample has 70,000 to 95,000 clones; about nine tenths are singletons. Sample: unstimulated CD4+ T cells sorted from spleen or lymph node cells, taken before intestinal transplant. Receptors originate from a human donor who received an intestinal transplant.

This chain joins TRBV2 and TRBJ1-4, with D hard to call. V lost 8 bases to trimming and J lost 6 bases, with 13 bases between them. Germline CDR1 reads SNHLY; CDR2 reads FYNNEI. The CDR3 extends over 13 amino acids. The CDR3 reads CASLSSPDEKLFF. CDR3 DNA: TGTGCCAGCTTGAGTTCCCCCGATGAAAAACTGTTTTTT.

The chain joins TRBV18 to TRBJ2-3; 11 bases agree with TRBD2. The CDR3 runs to 16 residues. Trimming cost V 1 base and J 2 bases; bases outside gene matches: 2. Per the germline V gene, CDR1 is KGHSH and CDR2 is LQKENI. The DNA of the CDR3 is TGTGCCAGCTCACCACTAGCGGGGGGGCCCACAGATACGCAGTATTTT. Encoded protein: CASSPLAGGPTDTQYF.

The chain recombines TRBV5-5 with TRBJ1-5; the D gene is possibly TRBD1 (5 bases). Germline V gene lookup returns CDR1 SGHKS and CDR2 YYEKEE (reference sequence). The CDR3 contains 16 residues. V lost 0 bases and J lost 0, with 10 bases in between. The CDR3 loop reads CASSLAGGASNQPQHF. CDR3 nucleotides: TGTGCCAGCAGCTTGGCCGGGGGTGCTAGCAATCAGCCCCAGCATTTT.

This clone was seen a single time. The chain joins TRBV7-9 to TRBJ1-2; 12 bases are shared with TRBD1. Germline V gene lookup returns CDR1 SEHNR and CDR2 FQNEAQ (reference sequence). This CDR3 region has 15 residues. Trimming at V came to 4 bases and at J to 6 bases, leaving 6 bases not matched to a gene. CDR3 in DNA: TGTGCCAGCAGCTCGTCCGGGACAGGGGGCGATGGCTACACCTTC. It encodes CASSSSGTGGDGYTF.

This clone has just a few counts. This chain connects TRBV2 to TRBJ1-5; TRBD1 agrees at 10 bases. Germline CDR1 reads SNHLY; CDR2 reads FYNNEI. Trimming at V came to 6 bases and at J to 7 bases, leaving 9 bases not matched to a gene. The CDR3 is made up of 15 amino acids. In DNA, the CDR3 is TGTGCCAGCAGGGCCGGGACAGGGGTTTTCCAGCCCCAGCATTTT. It encodes CASRAGTGVFQPQHF.

The rearrangement uses TRBV19 and TRBJ2-2, with D unresolved. The CDR3 loop spans 10 amino acids. Trimming removed 10 bases from V and 6 bases from J, with 6 bases in between. The V gene's germline CDR1 is LNHDA and CDR2 SQIVND (reference sequence). This CDR3 reads CAILSGELFF. The CDR3 DNA reads as TGTGCCATCTTGTCCGGGGAGCTGTTTTTT.

This clone was observed a single time. The CDR3 bases are TGTGCTAGTGGCCTCGGACTAGCGGGGGCCGGGGAGCTGTTTTTT. Translating it yields CASGLGLAGAGELFF. This chain uses TRBV12-5 with TRBJ2-2, with 13 bases matching TRBD2. Looked up from germline, CDR1 is LGHNT and CDR2 is FRNRAP. J gave up 6 bases and V 6 bases, and 4 bases lay outside the gene matches. There are 15 residues in the CDR3.

This clone has a single count. V and J are TRBV27 and TRBJ1-2, with D perhaps matching TRBD1 (5 bases). Between the trimmed V and J ends, which lost 5 bases and 2 bases, there was a span of 15 bases. This CDR3 is built from 15 residues. The germline CDR1 and CDR2 sequences are MNHEY and SMNVEV (reference sequence). The CDR3 DNA follows: TGTGCCAGCAGTCTGCAGGGTTTCCGCAACTATGGCTACACCTTC. Its protein product is CASSLQGFRNYGYTF.

This clone was detected only once. CDR3 nucleotides: TGTGCCAGCAGTGAAGCGGGCCGGAACACTGAAGCTTTCTTT. Its protein product is CASSEAGRNTEAFF. The chain is built from TRBV2 and TRBJ1-1; no reliable D call. V dropped 0 bases and J dropped 1 base, with 6 bases sitting between them. Looked up from germline, CDR1 is SNHLY and CDR2 is FYNNEI. The CDR3 runs 14 residues.

The chain links TRBV11-2 to TRBJ2-7; D unresolved. The ends were cut back, 2 bases at V and 7 bases at J, with 9 bases in the middle. The CDR3 spans 12 residues. Germline CDR1 reads SGHAT; CDR2 reads FQNNGV. This CDR3 reads CASSLTTREQYF. The CDR3, as DNA: TGTGCCAGCAGCTTAACGACACGGGAGCAGTACTTC.

In its sample, this clone was seen a few times. The chain joins TRBV19 to TRBJ1-2; D unresolved. Germline V lookup: CDR1 LNHDA, CDR2 SQIVND (reference sequence). This CDR3 has 13 amino acids. The V end was cut by 3 bases, the J end by 2 bases, with 7 bases between. The CDR3, as DNA: TGTGCCAGTAGTATTAAGGAGAACTATGGCTACACCTTC. Translation: CASSIKENYGYTF.

The sample holds a few counts of this clone. This rearrangement joins TRBV2 to TRBJ2-6, with 7 bases fitting TRBD1. The CDR3 has 14 residues. Per germline, CDR1 SNHLY and CDR2 FYNNEI. Trimming at V came to 6 bases and at J to 8 bases, leaving 7 bases not matched to a gene. The CDR3 region has the DNA TGTGCCAGCAGGCCCCCGGGACAGCCCAACGTCCTGACTTTC. It translates to CASRPPGQPNVLTF.

The J gene is TRBJ2-3, the V gene TRBV6-1, with D unclear. Trimming left V 2 bases short and J 2 bases short, with 11 bases between. Germline-derived CDR1 and CDR2 are MNHNS and SASEGT. This CDR3 spans 15 amino acids. Here the CDR3 reads CASSEMVIYTDTQYF. In nucleotides, the CDR3 is TGTGCCAGCAGTGAAATGGTGATCTACACAGATACGCAGTATTTT.

V and J are TRBV2 and TRBJ1-3; 7 nucleotides match TRBD1. The germline CDR1 and CDR2 sequences are SNHLY and FYNNEI. The CDR3 sequence is 14 residues long. Trimming took 6 bases from V and 5 from J; bases not matched to a gene: 7. The CDR3 spells CASSVQGLRNTIYF. The CDR3 nucleotides read TGTGCCAGCAGCGTACAGGGGCTTCGAAACACCATATATTTT.

This clone was found once. J is TRBJ1-2 and V is TRBV11-2; the match to TRBD1 covers 8 bases. The germline V gene encodes CDR1 SGHAT and CDR2 FQNNGV. With 2 bases clipped from V and 1 base from J, the junction kept 3 bases outside the gene matches. The CDR3 totals 15 residues. CDR3 coding DNA: TGTGCCAGCAGCTTACAGGGGGCGGTTAACTATGGCTACACCTTC. This codes for CASSLQGAVNYGYTF.

This clone was picked up a small number of times. The chain joins TRBV6-5 to TRBJ1-1; 8 bases are shared with TRBD1. V shed 9 bases, J shed 3 bases, and the junction held 6 bases outside the gene matches. Germline V gene sequence: CDR1 MNHEY, CDR2 SVGAGI. The CDR3 has 13 amino acids. CDR3 sequence: CASQTGADTEAFF. The CDR3 DNA follows: TGTGCCAGTCAGACAGGGGCCGACACTGAAGCTTTCTTT.

This chain joins TRBV7-9 and TRBJ2-5, with D possibly matching TRBD1 (6 bases). CDR3 size: 12 residues. The V and J ends lost 5 bases and 9 bases respectively, with 13 bases between them. The germline CDR1 and CDR2 sequences are SEHNR and FQNEAQ (reference sequence). CDR3 bases: TGTGCCAGCAGCCAACAGGGCTGGTCCCAGTACTTC. Translating it yields CASSQQGWSQYF.

The chain combines TRBV5-1 with TRBJ1-2; 7 nucleotides match TRBD1. The CDR3 has 13 amino acids. Trimming at V came to 4 bases and at J to 5 bases, leaving 5 bases not matched to a gene. Germline V gene sequence: CDR1 SGHRS, CDR2 YFSETQ. The CDR3, as DNA: TGCGCCAGCAGCCAAGGACAGGAGTATGGCTACACCTTC. Its protein product is CASSQGQEYGYTF. The variable domain in full, completed from reference TRBV5-1 and TRBJ1-2, reads KAGVTQTPRYLIKTRGQQVTLSCSPISGHRSVSWYQQTPGQGLQFLFEYFSETQRNKGNFPGRFSGRQFSNSRSEMNVSTLELGDSALYLCASSQGQEYGYTFGSGTRLTVV.

The chain carries TRBV5-1 and TRBJ2-7; D call uncertain. CDR1 and CDR2 from the germline V gene are SGHRS and YFSETQ. Trimming removed 0 bases from V and 4 bases from J, with 5 bases in between. The CDR3 has 12 amino acids. CDR3: CASSLVGYEQYF. The CDR3 DNA is TGCGCCAGCAGCTTGGTCGGGTACGAGCAGTACTTC.

The chain recombines TRBV18 with TRBJ1-2; 8 nucleotides line up with TRBD1. Germline values: CDR1 KGHSH, CDR2 LQKENI. CDR3 length: 16 amino acids. J gave up 2 bases and V 6 bases, and 11 bases lay outside the gene matches. The CDR3 spells CASSDRVPRDNYGYTF. CDR3 in DNA: TGTGCCAGCTCGGACAGGGTACCCCGGGACAACTATGGCTACACCTTC.

As DNA, the CDR3 is TGTGCCAGCAGCCCCCAGACAGATCTTTACACTGAAGCTTTCTTT. Translating gives CASSPQTDLYTEAFF. The chain has TRBV9 and TRBJ1-1; a weak D match, TRBD1 (5 bases). The CDR3 length is 15 residues. V lost 4 bases and J 3 bases, leaving 16 bases between the germline ends. Germline CDR1 SGDLS, CDR2 YYNGEE. The whole variable domain, remainder taken from reference TRBV9 and TRBJ1-1, is DSGVTQTPKHLITATGQRVTLRCSPRSGDLSVYWYQQSLDQGLQFLIQYYNGEERAKGNILERFSAQQFPDLHSELNLSSLELGDSALYFCASSPQTDLYTEAFFGQGTRLTVV.

The chain carries TRBV12-5 and TRBJ1-6; 10 bases map to TRBD1. CDR1 is LGHNT, CDR2 FRNRAP, per germline. This CDR3 is 16 amino acids long. V trimming: 0 bases; J trimming: 7 bases; junction bases outside the gene matches: 3. The CDR3 bases are TGTGCTAGTGGTTTGGTACTGGGACAGGGGAATTCACCCCTCCACTTT. As protein: CASGLVLGQGNSPLHF.

V and J are TRBV7-2 and TRBJ2-3; D is perhaps TRBD2 (5 bases). V was cut by 1 base and J by 7 bases, with 9 bases left in between. Germline CDR1 and CDR2: SGHTA and FQGNSA. The CDR3 has 13 residues. The CDR3 is CASSLGAGNTQYF. The CDR3 nucleotides are TGTGCCAGCAGCTTAGGTGCCGGGAATACGCAGTATTTT.

V usage is TRBV5-1 and J usage is TRBJ2-1; 7 positions agree with TRBD1. CDR3 length: 14 residues. The V gene end was trimmed by 2 bases and the J gene end by 10 bases; junction bases not matched to a gene: 9. The germline gives CDR1 SGHRS, CDR2 YFSETQ. The CDR3 DNA sequence: TGCGCCAGCAGCTTAACATACAGGGGTCGGGAGCAGTTCTTC. Encoded protein: CASSLTYRGREQFF.

This clone was counted a few times. The gene calls are TRBV2 and TRBJ2-7; D is perhaps TRBD2 (6 bases). There are 14 residues in the CDR3. Per the germline V gene, CDR1 is SNHLY and CDR2 is FYNNEI. The V and J ends lost 0 bases and 2 bases respectively, with 8 bases between them. DNA of the CDR3: TGTGCCAGCAGTGAAGCGCGGGGCCCCTACGAGCAGTACTTC. As protein: CASSEARGPYEQYF.

The chain combines TRBV6-1 with TRBJ1-2, with 7 positions matching TRBD1. This CDR3 region has 15 residues. J lost 3 bases, V lost 10 bases, and 14 bases had no gene match. CDR1 is MNHNS and CDR2 is SASEGT in the germline V gene. The CDR3 spells CAILKGAAGDYGYTF. In nucleotides, the CDR3 is TGTGCCATCCTCAAGGGGGCCGCTGGTGACTATGGCTACACCTTC.

The chain is built from TRBV5-1 and TRBJ2-7; tentatively, D is TRBD1 (5 bases). The germline V gene has CDR1 SGHRS and CDR2 YFSETQ. V lost 0 bases, J lost 3 bases, and 10 bases lay in between. CDR3 length equals 14 residues. The CDR3 DNA reads as TGCGCCAGCAGCTTGGCCACAGGCGGCTACGAGCAGTACTTC. Amino acids: CASSLATGGYEQYF. The whole variable domain, filled in from reference TRBV5-1 and TRBJ2-7, reads KAGVTQTPRYLIKTRGQQVTLSCSPISGHRSVSWYQQTPGQGLQFLFEYFSETQRNKGNFPGRFSGRQFSNSRSEMNVSTLELGDSALYLCASSLATGGYEQYFGPGTRLTVT.

This chain links TRBV5-1 with TRBJ1-4; D may be TRBD1 (5 bases). This CDR3 contains 14 residues. V lost 3 bases and J lost 3, with 9 bases in between. Germline assignment: CDR1 SGHRS and CDR2 YFSETQ. The CDR3, as DNA: TGCGCCAGCAGCTCGGAGGGGTCTAATGAAAAACTGTTTTTT. As protein: CASSSEGSNEKLFF. Filled out from reference TRBV5-1 and TRBJ1-4, the complete variable domain reads KAGVTQTPRYLIKTRGQQVTLSCSPISGHRSVSWYQQTPGQGLQFLFEYFSETQRNKGNFPGRFSGRQFSNSRSEMNVSTLELGDSALYLCASSSEGSNEKLFFGSGTQLSVL.

This clone was picked up a small number of times. The chain recombines TRBV4-1 with TRBJ2-7; 10 bases agree with TRBD2. CDR1 and CDR2 (germline): MGHRA, YSYEKL. The length of the CDR3 is 17 residues. The V segment lost 0 bases and the J segment 7 bases; nucleotides outside the gene matches: 12. The CDR3 reads CASSQDLSQRGGEEQYF. The CDR3 DNA reads as TGCGCCAGCAGCCAAGATCTATCCCAGCGGGGGGGGGAAGAGCAGTACTTC.

Comment on this clone: Other DNA sequences from this sample encode an identical CDR3 as well. The genes are TRBV6-5 and TRBJ2-5, with 8 bases aligning to TRBD2. J gave up 3 bases and V 2 bases, and 5 bases lay outside the gene matches. Germline assignment: CDR1 MNHEY and CDR2 SVGAGI. The CDR3 sequence is 15 residues long. This CDR3 is CASSYLAGGKETQYF. DNA of the CDR3: TGTGCCAGCAGTTACCTGGCGGGGGGTAAAGAGACCCAGTACTTC.